Detailed here is one T cell receptor beta chain. Its antigen remains unknown. This sample also contains other DNA sequences that code for the same CDR3. This entry belongs to a study of shared clonotypes between healthy human individuals. Positively selected for CCR7, the CD45RO-negative cells used as naive CD8 cells excluded terminally differentiated effector memory CD45RA+ cells. The length of the CDR3 is 13 residues. J gave up 4 bases and V 6 bases, and 9 bases lay outside the gene matches. Germline V gene sequence: CDR1 SQVTM, CDR2 ANQGSEA. Study findings and constraints: The expectation was that sequencing depth would affect clonotype sharing among donors.

Some clones are missing from TCRdb's copy, which holds only in-frame ones; the method was immunoSEQ multiplex PCR. The table has 800,000 to 950,000 clones, around 96% seen once. The material sequenced was naive CD8+ T cells sorted from blood. The sequence was collected from a man aged 25-40 years in good health. The gene calls are TRBV29-1 and TRBJ2-7; TRBD1 matches at 7 bases. In nucleotides, the CDR3 is TGCAGCGTCATAGGGGGCAGGGGGTACGAGCAGTACTTC. Translated: CSVIGGRGYEQYF.